The 32 T cell receptor beta chains below were found in one sample sequenced in a study of T cell repertoires in cytomegalovirus infection. One entry per CDR3 protein, called by TCRdb with MiXCR from the reads. The repertoire holds roughly 760,000 distinct CDR3 sequences, with roughly 35% as singletons. Sequenced sample: PBMCs. Receptors originate from a human donor in good health (CMV status not recorded). Some clones in this sample may be carry-over from other donors' samples.

This clonotype was counted between two and nine times. This chain links TRBV19 with TRBJ1-4; D gene ambiguous. Between the trimmed V and J ends, which lost 2 bases and 5 bases, there was a span of 12 bases. Germline V CDR1 and CDR2: LNHDA, SQIVND (reference sequence). The CDR3 runs to 15 residues. The CDR3 region has the DNA TGTGCCAGTAGTATAAATGGATTTCTAAATGAAAAACTGTTTTTT. The encoded protein is CASSINGFLNEKLFF.

V and J are TRBV28 and TRBJ2-1; 13 bases agree with TRBD2. Losses at the gene ends were 4 bases for V and 7 bases for J; bases not matched to a gene: 7. The CDR3 has 16 residues. CDR1 is MDHEN, CDR2 SYDVKM, per germline. The CDR3 loop reads CASSSRTSGRGNEQFF. The CDR3 DNA is TGTGCCAGCAGTTCGCGGACTAGCGGGAGAGGGAATGAGCAGTTCTTC.

The gene calls are TRBV7-9 and TRBJ2-1; 8 positions match TRBD2. Per the germline V gene, CDR1 is SEHNR and CDR2 is FQNEAQ (reference sequence). There are 14 residues in the CDR3. The trim removed 2 bases at V and 8 bases at J, leaving 5 bases unmatched. The CDR3 region is CASSLNGRAHEQFF. CDR3 bases: TGTGCCAGCAGCTTAAACGGGAGGGCCCATGAGCAGTTCTTC.

The chain links TRBV28 to TRBJ1-5, with D unresolved. Germline values: CDR1 MDHEN, CDR2 SYDVKM. CDR3 size: 15 residues. Trimming pared 6 bases from V and 3 bases from J, leaving 15 bases between. The CDR3 loop reads CASSPRRQNNQPQHF. Here the CDR3 DNA reads TGTGCCAGCAGCCCGCGGCGGCAAAACAATCAGCCCCAGCATTTT.

The V gene is TRBV20-1, the J gene TRBJ2-1; a weak D match, TRBD2 (5 bases). Germline CDR1 is DFQATT and CDR2 is SNEGSKA (reference sequence). Trimming left V 3 bases short and J 1 base short, with 7 bases between. This CDR3 region has 13 residues. The CDR3 DNA sequence: TGCAGTGCTAGGGGAGTTTCCTACAATGAGCAGTTCTTC. It is translated as CSARGVSYNEQFF.

This clonotype was observed a few times. This chain uses TRBV7-9 with TRBJ2-7; 11 nucleotides align to TRBD1. Germline V gene lookup returns CDR1 SEHNR and CDR2 FQNEAQ (reference sequence). This CDR3 has 14 residues. The ends lost 5 bases at V and 3 bases at J; junction bases unmatched: 3. This CDR3 reads CASSRTGGDYEQYF. CDR3 DNA sequence: TGTGCCAGCAGCCGGACAGGGGGCGACTACGAGCAGTACTTC.

The chain is built from TRBV5-6 and TRBJ1-2; 7 bases align to TRBD1. The CDR3 length is 17 residues. The V gene end was trimmed by 2 bases and the J gene end by 6 bases; junction bases not matched to a gene: 16. Germline V gene lookup returns CDR1 SGHDT and CDR2 YYEEEE. CDR3 region: CASSFTTVGTARDGYTF. Here the CDR3 DNA reads TGTGCCAGCAGCTTCACGACCGTCGGGACAGCGAGGGATGGCTACACCTTC.

In its sample, this clonotype was seen a few times. The CDR3 coding sequence is TGTGCCAGCTGGCAAGGGAGCACTGAAGCTTTCTTT. Translating it yields CASWQGSTEAFF. The chain joins TRBV28 to TRBJ1-1; D unresolved. V lost 8 bases and J lost 4, with 11 bases in between. CDR1 MDHEN and CDR2 SYDVKM come from the germline V gene. The CDR3 sequence is 12 residues long.

The chain links TRBV7-9 to TRBJ1-6; D gene ambiguous. This CDR3 has 14 residues. Trimming took off 3 bases at V and 5 bases at J, with 8 bases between the two ends. Germline V gene lookup returns CDR1 SEHNR and CDR2 FQNEAQ (reference sequence). DNA for the CDR3: TGTGCCAGCAGCTTCGGCAGTAATAATTCACCCCTCCACTTT. Translating it yields CASSFGSNNSPLHF.

The table lists this clonotype with a count of one. The germline gene is not matched at one end of the junction; a read error may be the cause. The chain employs TRBV6-2 or TRBV6-3 and TRBJ2-1; D possibly corresponds to TRBD2 (5 bases). The CDR3 totals 14 residues. Germline CDR1 reads MNHEY; CDR2 reads SVGEGT. The CDR3 is CASSYRGGVSEKFF. The CDR3 nucleotides read TGTGCCAGCAGTTACAGAGGAGGCGTTAGTGAGAAGTTCTTC.

A few counts support this clonotype. The chain joins TRBV7-3 to TRBJ1-2, with no clear D. This CDR3 spans 12 amino acids. Germline V gene lookup returns CDR1 SGHTA and CDR2 FQGTGA. V was shortened by 5 bases and J by 5 bases, with 9 bases between the two germline ends. CDR3 amino acids: CASSTQPYGYTF. The CDR3 DNA follows: TGTGCCAGCAGCACCCAACCATATGGCTACACCTTC.

The V gene is TRBV3-1, the J gene TRBJ2-7, with 8 bases that match TRBD1. The CDR3 is 15 residues long. Germline CDR1 is LGHDT and CDR2 is YNNKEL (reference sequence). With 4 bases clipped from V and 3 bases from J, the junction kept 8 bases outside the gene matches. The CDR3 sequence: CASSPRRDRIYEQYF. The DNA of the CDR3 is TGTGCCAGCAGCCCCCGCCGGGACAGGATCTACGAGCAGTACTTC.

The V call is TRBV4-1, the J call TRBJ2-1; 9 bases map to TRBD1. V shed 4 bases, J shed 8 bases, and the junction held 9 bases outside the gene matches. The germline CDR1 and CDR2 sequences are MGHRA and YSYEKL. The CDR3 consists of 15 residues. CDR3 residues: CASSPRTGVNDEQFF. The CDR3 DNA sequence: TGCGCCAGCAGCCCACGGACAGGGGTGAACGATGAGCAGTTCTTC.

This chain uses TRBV6-8 with TRBJ1-3; D call uncertain. Trimming shortened V by 7 bases and J by 0 bases, and 10 bases separated the two germline ends. Germline V CDR1 and CDR2: MNHGY, SAAAGT. The CDR3 has 14 residues. CDR3 loop: CASIGHSSGNTIYF. The DNA of the CDR3 is TGTGCCAGCATAGGTCACAGCTCTGGAAACACCATATATTTT.

This clonotype was observed a handful of times. J is TRBJ2-5 and V is TRBV20-1, with no clear D. V gave up 0 bases and J gave up 2 bases, with 7 bases separating them. CDR3 length equals 13 residues. Germline V gene data show CDR1 as DFQATT and CDR2 as SNEGSKA (reference sequence). CDR3 DNA sequence: TGCAGTGCTAGAGATCTGGGGCAAGAGACCCAGTACTTC. Protein product: CSARDLGQETQYF.

The rearrangement uses TRBV19 and TRBJ2-1, with TRBD1 matching 11 bases. V trimming: 9 bases; J trimming: 8 bases; junction bases outside the gene matches: 15. CDR1 and CDR2 from the germline V gene are LNHDA and SQIVND (reference sequence). The CDR3 runs 16 residues. CDR3 sequence reads: CASQPWTGGDSHEQFF. CDR3 DNA sequence: TGTGCCAGCCAACCCTGGACAGGGGGCGATAGCCATGAGCAGTTCTTC. Full variable domain (missing parts from reference TRBV19 and TRBJ2-1): DGGITQSPKYLFRKEGQNVTLSCEQNLNHDAMYWYRQDPGQGLRLIYYSQIVNDFQKGDIAEGYSVSREKKESFPLTVTSAQKNPTAFYLCASQPWTGGDSHEQFFGPGTRLTVL.

About this clonotype itself: At one end, the junction sequence differs from germline, possibly due to a read error. This chain's CDR3 is CASSLEVSPTDTQYF. The CDR3 DNA follows: TGTGCCAGCAGCTTGGAGGTCAGTCCCACAGATACGCAGTATTTT. V and J are TRBV5-3 and TRBJ2-3; a weak D match, TRBD2 (5 bases). TRBV5-3 is placed among ORFs of uncertain function. The CDR3 runs 15 residues.

V is TRBV2 and J is TRBJ1-1, with D unresolved. The germline V gene encodes CDR1 SNHLY and CDR2 FYNNEI. The germline V and J ends were trimmed by 6 bases and 5 bases, with 16 bases remaining between them. The CDR3 loop spans 14 amino acids. CDR3 in amino acids: CASRKEISSTEAFF. CDR3 in DNA: TGTGCCAGCAGGAAGGAGATATCGAGTACTGAAGCTTTCTTT.

The chain employs TRBV20-1 and TRBJ2-5, with TRBD2 matching over 7 bases. The V gene's germline CDR1 is DFQATT and CDR2 SNEGSKA (reference sequence). CDR3 size: 15 residues. V was clipped by 2 bases and J by 5 bases; unmatched bases: 11. CDR3 residues: CSARRRESSGETQYF. DNA of the CDR3: TGCAGTGCTAGACGGCGGGAGTCCTCCGGCGAGACCCAGTACTTC.

In this sample, this clonotype turned up a few times. This rearrangement joins TRBV29-1 to TRBJ2-7; maybe TRBD1 (6 bases). V lost 4 bases and J lost 5, with 12 bases in between. Germline V gene data show CDR1 as SQVTM and CDR2 as ANQGSEA. The CDR3 totals 12 residues. In nucleotides, the CDR3 is TGCAGCGTTGGAGTCAGGGGCAACGAGCAGTACTTC. Protein: CSVGVRGNEQYF.

The CDR3 here is CASSLVVGRLDTQYF. The CDR3 region has the DNA TGTGCCAGCAGCTTAGTCGTAGGCCGGCTTGATACGCAGTATTTT. This sequence joins TRBV7-2 and TRBJ2-3, with no clear D. Germline CDR1 and CDR2: SGHTA and FQGNSA. V dropped 1 base and J dropped 6 bases, with 14 bases sitting between them. The CDR3 is 15 amino acids.

This clonotype was seen at least ten times. The chain has TRBV7-2 and TRBJ1-6; maybe TRBD1 (5 bases). V was shortened by 1 base and J by 12 bases, with 19 bases between the two germline ends. Germline CDR1 is SGHTA and CDR2 is FQGNSA. This CDR3 contains 16 residues. CDR3 DNA: TGTGCCAGCAGCTTAGTAGAGTTCGGGGGAGACTTACCCCTCCACTTT. Translating gives CASSLVEFGGDLPLHF.

This clonotype was detected a few times. V and J are TRBV7-8 and TRBJ1-2, with D uncertain. Trimming left V 4 bases short and J 8 bases short, with 20 bases between. From germline, CDR1 is SGHVS and CDR2 FQNEAQ. The CDR3 is 15 amino acids. CDR3 coding DNA: TGTGCCAGCAGCTCCACTGACCCATTTGGTGGCGGCTACACCTTC. Translated, it gives CASSSTDPFGGGYTF.

The chain combines TRBV10-2 with TRBJ1-1; D may be TRBD1 (5 bases). The length of the CDR3 is 14 residues. CDR1 WSHSY and CDR2 SAAADI come from the germline V gene. V dropped 4 bases and J dropped 1 base, with 10 bases sitting between them. In DNA, the CDR3 is TGCGCCAGCAGTGGGGGCCCAGGGAACACTGAAGCTTTCTTT. Translated: CASSGGPGNTEAFF.

The chain couples TRBV29-1 to TRBJ1-1, with TRBD1 as a possible D gene (6 bases). CDR3 length: 15 amino acids. The V gene lost 7 bases and the J gene lost 2 bases, with 20 bases spanning the gap. Per the germline V gene, CDR1 is SQVTM and CDR2 is ANQGSEA. The CDR3, as DNA: TGCAGCGGCTGGGGGCGGGGTGTCGGCAACACTGAAGCTTTCTTT. This translates into CSGWGRGVGNTEAFF.

The chain has TRBV5-1 and TRBJ1-2; 9 bases are shared with TRBD1. CDR1 is SGHRS, CDR2 YFSETQ, per germline. Trimming cost V 5 bases and J 13 bases; bases outside gene matches: 12. The CDR3 has 13 residues. CDR3 in amino acids: CASSHPGQGNCTF. The CDR3 nucleotides read TGCGCCAGCAGTCATCCGGGACAGGGAAACTGCACCTTC.

This sequence joins TRBV28 and TRBJ2-5; the D gene is possibly TRBD1 (6 bases). CDR1 and CDR2 (germline): MDHEN, SYDVKM. This CDR3 has 15 residues. Trimming pared 5 bases from V and 2 bases from J, leaving 15 bases between. DNA of the CDR3: TGTGCCAGCAGTAGTGCGCATCAGGGGCAAGAGACCCAGTACTTC. Translating it yields CASSSAHQGQETQYF.

This clonotype was seen only a few times. The chain couples TRBV11-2 to TRBJ1-6, with a possible D match to TRBD1 (6 bases). The V gene's germline CDR1 is SGHAT and CDR2 FQNNGV. The CDR3 loop spans 17 amino acids. V was clipped by 1 base and J by 7 bases, with 17 bases between them. The CDR3 coding sequence is TGTGCCAGCAGCTTAGCTGGCAGGGGTCCGGAGAATTCACCCCTCCACTTT. Translated: CASSLAGRGPENSPLHF.

The chain combines TRBV6-1 with TRBJ1-4; unclear D gene. The CDR3 spans 15 residues. V was cut by 2 bases and J by 2 bases, with 9 bases left in between. Germline V gene lookup returns CDR1 MNHNS and CDR2 SASEGT. CDR3 sequence reads: CASSESVGTNEKLFF. The CDR3 region has the DNA TGTGCCAGCAGTGAATCGGTGGGGACTAATGAAAAACTGTTTTTT.

In its sample, this clonotype was seen a few times. The chain has TRBV4-1 and TRBJ1-2; no firm D call. This CDR3 contains 14 residues. Germline CDR1 is MGHRA and CDR2 is YSYEKL. The V and J ends lost 1 base and 5 bases respectively, with 11 bases between them. The CDR3 DNA reads TGCGCCAGCAGCCAAGTGTTCCCAGTTTATGGCTACACCTTC. Translated, it gives CASSQVFPVYGYTF.

This clonotype has ten or more counts. The CDR3 loop reads CASSADRAGYNQPQHF. The CDR3 DNA sequence: TGTGCCAGCAGCGCGGACAGGGCGGGCTACAATCAGCCCCAGCATTTT. The V call is TRBV7-2, the J call TRBJ1-5, with 8 bases aligning to TRBD1. V dropped 5 bases and J dropped 3; count of bases not matched to a gene: 9. This CDR3 is built from 16 residues. Germline CDR1 reads SGHTA; CDR2 reads FQGNSA.

The rearrangement uses TRBV20-1 and TRBJ1-5; 8 bases line up with TRBD1. Germline V gene data show CDR1 as DFQATT and CDR2 as SNEGSKA (reference sequence). V dropped 3 bases and J dropped 8; count of bases not matched to a gene: 12. The CDR3 is 15 amino acids. The CDR3 DNA sequence: TGCAGTGCTAGTGCCGGGACAGGAAAAAGGGAGCCCCAGCATTTT. This codes for CSASAGTGKREPQHF.